The present T cell receptor beta chain was sequenced within a study of CD8 T cells in ankylosing spondylitis. Overall study results and limits: Earlier work had already found some motif variants in reactive arthritis synovial fluid and blood. From matched ankylosing spondylitis synovial fluid, disease-linked clones were reportedly recovered at significantly enriched levels. Ankylosing spondylitis blood appeared to be characterized by a TCR beta motif of under 10 highly homologous variants.

This clonotype was counted ten times or more. Antigen specificity is unknown. The CDR3 covers 13 residues. The V and J ends lost 6 bases and 3 bases respectively, with 11 bases between them. Germline values: CDR1 SGHAT, CDR2 FQDESV (reference sequence). TCRdb analysed the 5' RACE reads with MiXCR anew, one entry per CDR3 protein. Among 750,000 to 850,000 distinct CDR3 sequences listed, about 12% were seen once. What was sequenced was blood, either unsorted or a sorted T cell fraction (not recorded which). The chain joins TRBV11-1 to TRBJ1-1, with D uncertain. This receptor was identified in a male donor with ankylosing spondylitis. The CDR3 is CASSRIRDTEAFF. The CDR3 DNA sequence: TGTGCCAGCAGTCGGATTAGGGACACTGAAGCTTTCTTT.